The T cell receptor beta chain under discussion was sequenced for a study of T cell responses to AZD1222 COVID-19 vaccine. Germline loops: CDR1 SEHNR, CDR2 FQNEAQ (reference sequence). The CDR3 length is 12 residues. The V gene lost 2 bases and the J gene lost 8 bases, with 7 bases spanning the gap. Assay: immunoSEQ multiplex PCR; the TCRdb copy retains only in-frame clones and omits some. The sample gives about 120,000 clones, 85% to 95% of which show up once; 5% is in the top ten. This chain joins TRBV7-9 and TRBJ2-1; D remains unclear. This TCR was sampled from an adult who received the AZD1222 COVID-19 vaccine. The sequencing used peripheral blood, collected 28 days after the second AZD1222 dose. In DNA form, the CDR3 reads TGTGCCAGCAGCTTAAGGTTCGATGAGCAGTTCTTC. Its protein product is CASSLRFDEQFF.